One and the same sample provided the 19 T cell receptor beta chains below, sequenced in a study of T cell changes during pregnancy in multiple sclerosis. Sequencing was performed with immunoSEQ multiplex PCR; in TCRdb, only in-frame clones are kept and a portion is missing. This sample yields roughly 64,000 clones, of which around nine tenths are seen a single time; approximately 1.5% belongs to the top ten. The starting material was peripheral blood, obtained in the second trimester of pregnancy. Receptors were obtained from a female donor with multiple sclerosis, enrolled in a pregnancy study.

CDR3: CASRETGRDYGYTF. CDR3 nucleotide sequence: TGTGCCAGCAGAGAAACAGGGAGGGACTATGGCTACACCTTC. V usage is TRBV25-1 and J usage is TRBJ1-2; a possible D gene is TRBD1 (6 bases). The length of the CDR3 is 14 residues. Germline assignment: CDR1 MGHDK and CDR2 SYGVNS. With 6 bases removed from V and 3 bases from J, the gap between germline ends came to 14 bases.

The chain recombines TRBV5-1 with TRBJ2-7; D is undetermined. Germline lookup yields CDR1 SGHRS and CDR2 YFSETQ. The CDR3 spans 11 residues. Trimming stripped 0 bases from V and 6 bases from J, with 4 bases between. The CDR3 is CASSLAGEQYF. The DNA of the CDR3 is TGCGCCAGCAGCTTGGCCGGCGAGCAGTACTTC.

V usage is TRBV19 and J usage is TRBJ1-1; D call uncertain. Trimming cost V 8 bases and J 1 base, with 17 bases left between them. The CDR3 consists of 15 residues. Germline loops: CDR1 LNHDA, CDR2 SQIVND (reference sequence). The CDR3 protein is CASRLTINRNTEAFF. CDR3 bases: TGTGCCAGTCGGTTGACGATCAACAGGAACACTGAAGCTTTCTTT. The entire variable domain, with the rest obtained from reference TRBV19 and TRBJ1-1, is as follows: DGGITQSPKYLFRKEGQNVTLSCEQNLNHDAMYWYRQDPGQGLRLIYYSQIVNDFQKGDIAEGYSVSREKKESFPLTVTSAQKNPTAFYLCASRLTINRNTEAFFGQGTRLTVV.

The CDR3 nucleotides are TGTGCCAGCAGTTTATTCAGCCCACAGGGGAGCTATGGCTACACCTTC. Its translation is CASSLFSPQGSYGYTF. The chain has TRBV28 and TRBJ1-2; 7 nucleotides align to TRBD1. This CDR3 is 16 amino acids long. Germline loops: CDR1 MDHEN, CDR2 SYDVKM. J lost 4 bases, V lost 1 base, and 9 bases had no gene match.

V and J are TRBV4-3 and TRBJ2-1; 13 bases are shared with TRBD2. The V segment lost 0 bases and the J segment 7 bases; nucleotides outside the gene matches: 9. Germline V gene data show CDR1 as LGHNA and CDR2 as YSLEER. The CDR3 runs to 18 residues. CDR3 sequence (DNA): TGCGCCAGCAGCCAAGATCTTGGACTAGCGGGAGTAAATAATGAGCAGTTCTTC. It yields the protein CASSQDLGLAGVNNEQFF.

The V and J genes are TRBV29-1 and TRBJ1-2; D remains unclear. With 2 bases removed from V and 2 bases from J, the gap between germline ends came to 9 bases. This CDR3 is built from 13 residues. Germline V CDR1 and CDR2: SQVTM, ANQGSEA. The CDR3 here is CSVEIGLNYGYTF. CDR3 DNA: TGCAGCGTTGAAATAGGACTGAACTATGGCTACACCTTC.

The rearrangement uses TRBV4-2 and TRBJ2-1; D remains ambiguous. This CDR3 is built from 15 residues. V was trimmed by 4 bases and J by 0 bases, leaving 10 bases between them. Germline V gene data show CDR1 as LGHNA and CDR2 as YNFKEQ. The CDR3 DNA is TGTGCCAGCAGCCCACTACTAAGCTCCTACAATGAGCAGTTCTTC. Translating it yields CASSPLLSSYNEQFF.

This clone is a singleton in its sample. The genes are TRBV10-3 and TRBJ2-5; 10 bases are shared with TRBD2. CDR1 and CDR2 (germline): ENHRY, SYGVKD. V shed 3 bases, J shed 4 bases, and the junction held 8 bases outside the gene matches. The CDR3 length is 16 residues. CDR3 sequence reads: CAISDSSGREGETQYF. CDR3 nucleotide sequence: TGTGCCATCAGTGACTCTAGCGGGAGAGAGGGAGAGACCCAGTACTTC.

This clone was seen a single time. The chain joins TRBV28 to TRBJ1-4, with D possibly matching TRBD1 (6 bases). The V end was cut by 7 bases, the J end by 6 bases, with 18 bases between. There are 15 residues in the CDR3. Germline loops: CDR1 MDHEN, CDR2 SYDVKM. The chain's CDR3 is CASTIPGQGHEKLFF. CDR3 DNA: TGTGCCAGCACTATACCGGGACAAGGGCATGAAAAACTGTTTTTT.

The J gene is TRBJ2-1, the V gene TRBV5-5; D gene ambiguous. This CDR3 contains 13 residues. V dropped 0 bases and J dropped 5 bases, with 6 bases sitting between them. CDR1 and CDR2 from the germline V gene are SGHKS and YYEKEE (reference sequence). The CDR3 loop reads CASSLGANNEQFF. The CDR3 DNA sequence: TGTGCCAGCAGCTTGGGGGCTAACAATGAGCAGTTCTTC. The variable domain in full, with the rest retrieved from reference TRBV5-5 and TRBJ2-1, is DAGVTQSPTHLIKTRGQQVTLRCSPISGHKSVSWYQQVLGQGPQFIFQYYEKEERGRGNFPDRFSARQFPNYSSELNVNALLLGDSALYLCASSLGANNEQFFGPGTRLTVL.

The chain has TRBV5-6 and TRBJ1-1; a weak D match, TRBD1 (5 bases). The CDR3 sequence is 13 residues long. V was shortened by 4 bases and J by 0 bases, with 7 bases between the two germline ends. The germline V gene encodes CDR1 SGHDT and CDR2 YYEEEE. The CDR3 spells CASSQTVNTEAFF. The CDR3 nucleotides are TGTGCCAGCAGCCAGACAGTGAACACTGAAGCTTTCTTT.

This clone showed up just once. The chain carries TRBV29-1 and TRBJ2-4, with D possibly matching TRBD2 (5 bases). CDR3 length: 15 residues. V gave up 7 bases and J gave up 2 bases, with 18 bases separating them. In germline, CDR1 is SQVTM, CDR2 ANQGSEA. CDR3 loop: CSARGILSSKNIQYF. The CDR3 DNA is TGCAGCGCCCGAGGGATACTCTCTTCCAAAAACATTCAGTACTTC. The whole variable domain, filled in from reference TRBV29-1 and TRBJ2-4, reads SAVISQKPSRDICQRGTSLTIQCQVDSQVTMMFWYRQQPGQSLTLIATANQGSEATYESGFVIDKFPISRPNLTFSTLTVSNMSPEDSSIYLCSARGILSSKNIQYFGAGTRLSVL.

The chain recombines TRBV7-8 with TRBJ2-3; D not resolved. The CDR3 has 13 residues. V lost 5 bases and J 4 bases, leaving 10 bases between the germline ends. Per the germline V gene, CDR1 is SGHVS and CDR2 is FQNEAQ. The CDR3 DNA sequence: TGTGCCAGCAGCGTATCCCGCGCAGATACGCAGTATTTT. Translation gives CASSVSRADTQYF.

The V call is TRBV5-1, the J call TRBJ2-1; weak D call: TRBD1 (5 bases). V lost 0 bases and J lost 5, with 9 bases in between. The CDR3 length is 14 residues. CDR1 is SGHRS, CDR2 YFSETQ, per germline. This CDR3 is CASSLADSNNEQFF. The CDR3 DNA is TGCGCCAGCAGCTTGGCCGACAGTAACAATGAGCAGTTCTTC.

The V and J genes are TRBV14 and TRBJ2-2; no reliable D call. The CDR3 extends over 14 amino acids. Trimming pared 3 bases from V and 5 bases from J, leaving 10 bases between. Germline CDR1 and CDR2: SGHDN and FVKESK. DNA for the CDR3: TGTGCCAGCAGCCAGGAGTCTTGGACCGGGGAGCTGTTTTTT. This gives the protein CASSQESWTGELFF. The whole variable domain, filled in from reference TRBV14 and TRBJ2-2, reads EAGVTQFPSHSVIEKGQTVTLRCDPISGHDNLYWYRRVMGKEIKFLLHFVKESKQDESGMPNNRFLAERTGGTYSTLKVQPAELEDSGVYFCASSQESWTGELFFGEGSRLTVL.

The chain carries TRBV19 and TRBJ2-2; 8 bases are shared with TRBD2. Germline V lookup: CDR1 LNHDA, CDR2 SQIVND (reference sequence). The CDR3 is made up of 14 amino acids. Trimming took 7 bases from V and 3 from J; bases not matched to a gene: 4. The CDR3, as DNA: TGTGCCAGTATCGGGGGGGAAGACACCGGGGAGCTGTTTTTT. It codes for CASIGGEDTGELFF. The full variable domain, with the rest looked up from reference TRBV19 and TRBJ2-2, is DGGITQSPKYLFRKEGQNVTLSCEQNLNHDAMYWYRQDPGQGLRLIYYSQIVNDFQKGDIAEGYSVSREKKESFPLTVTSAQKNPTAFYLCASIGGEDTGELFFGEGSRLTVL.

V is TRBV19 and J is TRBJ2-7; 8 bases map to TRBD1. Trimming at V came to 3 bases and at J to 3 bases, leaving 1 base not matched to a gene. This CDR3 comprises 13 residues. Germline-derived CDR1 and CDR2 are LNHDA and SQIVND (reference sequence). The CDR3 is CASSIDRGYEQYF. The CDR3 coding sequence is TGTGCCAGTAGTATTGACAGGGGCTACGAGCAGTACTTC.

The chain links TRBV7-2 to TRBJ2-5, with a possible D match to TRBD2 (5 bases). The CDR3 is 14 amino acids. The germline V gene has CDR1 SGHTA and CDR2 FQGNSA. Trimming stripped 6 bases from V and 5 bases from J, with 16 bases between. CDR3 residues: CASRPDWTEETQYF. The CDR3 nucleotides read TGTGCCAGCAGGCCGGACTGGACCGAGGAGACCCAGTACTTC.

The rearrangement joins TRBV13 to TRBJ2-5; D uncertain. The V and J ends lost 0 bases and 3 bases respectively, with 5 bases between them. The CDR3 is 13 amino acids. CDR1 is PRHDT and CDR2 is FYEKMQ in the germline V gene (reference sequence). The DNA of the CDR3 is TGTGCCAGCAGCTTAGGCAGTGAAGAGACCCAGTACTTC. Its translation is CASSLGSEETQYF.